Described below is a single T cell receptor (beta chain) sequence and its context. What it binds is not known. The sample is drawn from a study of CD8 T cells in ankylosing spondylitis. The study's findings and limits: A TCR beta motif of eight highly homologous variants appeared characteristic of ankylosing spondylitis blood.

Looked up from germline, CDR1 is DFQATT and CDR2 is SNEGSKA (reference sequence). V lost 6 bases to trimming and J lost 1 base, with 11 bases between them. This CDR3 spans 13 amino acids. Using its own MiXCR run on the 5' RACE reads, TCRdb lists one record per CDR3 protein. The table lists roughly 700,000 distinct CDR3 sequences, over 15% of them singletons. The source of this sequence is a male donor with ankylosing spondylitis. The sample was blood, either unsorted or a sorted T cell fraction (not recorded which). The chain recombines TRBV20-1 with TRBJ2-3; the D is unclear. The DNA for the CDR3 is TGCAGTGCCGCATATCAAGGCACAGATACGCAGTATTTT. This translates into CSAAYQGTDTQYF.